The source of this T cell receptor (beta chain) is a study of OX40 agonist ivuxolimab in advanced cancers. With regard to the full study: Ivuxolimab, which targeted the costimulatory receptor OX40 (CD134), was an agonistic, fully human IgG2 monoclonal antibody. The dose-escalation cohort was approximately 83% male with a mean age of approximately 60 years, ranging from roughly 23 to 80. Peripheral TCRbeta sequencing aimed to test whether ivuxolimab altered TCR sequence diversity and caused clonal T-cell expansion. Prior anti-PD-1, anti-PD-L1 or anti-CTLA-4 therapy was permitted, and approximately 42% of dose-escalation patients had received checkpoint inhibitors. The monotherapy dose-escalation portion (N of about 50 patients) of the phase I ivuxolimab trial is reported in the paper. Partial responses were achieved by three dose-escalation patients, of whom one had hepatocellular carcinoma and two had cutaneous melanoma. Intravenous ivuxolimab was administered to patients every 2 weeks at six dose levels: 0.01, 0.1, 0.3, 1.5, 3 and 10 mg/kg. Among the roughly 52 dose-escalation patients, about 19 had hepatocellular carcinoma, approximately 15 melanoma, 9 renal cell carcinoma and 9 head and neck cancer. Study-level results and caveats: At doses of 0.1 to 3.0 mg/kg, clonal expansion of both CD4+ and CD8+ T cells in blood was seen between baseline and week 6. Low levels of normalized T-cell clonal expansion were also seen in some patients who did not respond. In the 0.1-3.0 mg/kg groups, partial responders were among the patients with the lowest normalized peripheral clonal expansion, particularly in CD8+ T cells. After ivuxolimab, more expanded clones were found on average in CD8+ T cells than in CD4+ T cells. The antigen specificity of the clonally expanded peripheral T cells was not determined.

The trial excluded patients who had a history of autoimmune disease or who were on systemic immunosuppression. Peripheral blood for TCR sequencing was collected from all dose cohorts at baseline, on cycle 4 day 1, and on cycle 7 day 1. Samples came from an open-label, multicenter, first-in-human phase I dose-escalation trial of ivuxolimab. Adults with locally advanced or metastatic head and neck squamous cell, hepatocellular, melanoma or renal cell carcinoma were enrolled in the trial. CD4+ and CD8+ T cells were sorted separately from peripheral blood before TCR sequencing. Taken from cysteine to phenylalanine, the CDR3 has 14 residues. The CDR3 DNA has 42 bases and is translated from base 1. The germline V gene specifies SGHRS as CDR1 and YFSETQ as CDR2. Trimming removed 5 bases from V and 2 bases from J, leaving 11 bases between the germline ends. Genomic DNA was isolated from the sorted cells so that the TCRbeta CDR3 region could be sequenced. TCRbeta CDR3 regions were sequenced using the immunoSEQ Assay. The table comes from immuneACCESS by way of TCRdb, which keeps in-frame sequences with V and J called. Part of the clones is missing from these tables; in studies checked, under half for an unresolved V gene and the rest for unknown reasons. The sample table shows over 40,000 clones, and around four fifths are seen once. The top ten clonotypes cover about 2.5% of the sample.

As for this clone: This clone's antigen is unknown. The record has no base qualities; no much larger clone is one base away.

The sequencing used CD4+ or CD8+ T cells sorted from blood, collected in a trial of the OX40 agonist ivuxolimab. The receptor comes from an adult with an advanced solid tumor such as melanoma, head and neck, liver or kidney cancer. Here the chain combines TRBV5-1 and TRBJ1-5; no D gene can be assigned with confidence. The encoded CDR3 is CASRPDGGNQPQHF. The nucleotide sequence is given as TGCGCCAGCAGACCGGACGGCGGCAATCAGCCCCAGCATTTT.